This T cell receptor (beta chain) was profiled in a study of T cell responses to AZD1222 COVID-19 vaccine. Generated by immunoSEQ multiplex PCR, the TCRdb table keeps only in-frame clones and is missing some. In the table there are 99,000 or so clones, roughly nine tenths of which are singletons. CDR1 and CDR2 (germline): GTSNPN, SVGIG (reference sequence). Trimming stripped 0 bases from V and 9 bases from J, with 17 bases between. This CDR3 contains 14 residues. The specimen was peripheral blood, collected 28 days after the second AZD1222 dose. The V call is TRBV30, the J call TRBJ1-1; no clear D gene. This receptor was taken from an adult who received the AZD1222 COVID-19 vaccine. The CDR3 is CAWSVGGSPTQAFF. In DNA form, the CDR3 reads TGTGCCTGGAGTGTAGGCGGTTCCCCCACCCAAGCTTTCTTT. The full variable domain, its missing parts supplied by reference TRBV30 and TRBJ1-1, is SQTIHQWPATLVQPVGSPLSLECTVEGTSNPNLYWYRQAAGRGLQLLFYSVGIGQISSEVPQNLSASRPQDRQFILSSKKLLLSDSGFYLCAWSVGGSPTQAFFGQGTRLTVV.